The clone carrying this T cell receptor (beta chain) appeared a few times. Its target is not known. The source of the sample is a study of CD8 T cells in ankylosing spondylitis. The CDR3 runs 16 residues. TCRdb re-called the 5' RACE reads with MiXCR, one entry per CDR3 protein. The table includes approximately 300,000 distinct CDR3 sequences, about 20% detected once. The study's findings and limits: Reports say disease-linked clones showed up significantly more in matched ankylosing spondylitis synovial fluid. Blood from ankylosing spondylitis patients appeared to carry a characteristic roughly 8-variant TCR beta motif.

The sequenced sample consisted of blood, either unsorted or a sorted T cell fraction (not recorded which). The gene calls are TRBV21-1 and TRBJ2-7; the table's D call, TRBD1, was not checked against the DNA. TRBV21-1 is a listed pseudogene. This TCR derives from a female donor with ankylosing spondylitis or in good health (not recorded which). The CDR3 bases are TGTGCCAGCAGCTTTGGGGGGGGACAAAACTCCTACGAGCAGTACTTC. It translates to CASSFGGGQNSYEQYF.